This TCR beta chain was identified in a study of spatial heterogeneity in lung cancer. Findings and caveats of the study: Counts of expanded alpha and beta TCRs within tumors tracked the tumor nonsynonymous mutation count.

On this clonotype: The antigen is not known.

One entry per CDR3 protein, called by TCRdb with MiXCR from the 5' RACE reads. The data hold roughly 3,000 distinct CDR3 sequences, with more than 15% observed a single time. Time point defined: sample taken at primary tumor resection. Donors were around 70 untreated early-stage non-small cell lung cancer patients. The germline V and J ends were trimmed by 5 bases and 8 bases, with 16 bases remaining between them. CDR1 is SEHNR and CDR2 is FQNEAQ in the germline V gene (reference sequence). This CDR3 comprises 14 residues. The sequenced sample was lung tumor tissue, obtained at surgery. The TCR was taken from a male donor with early-stage non-small cell lung cancer. The rearrangement links TRBV7-9 to TRBJ2-1, with TRBD2 as a possible D gene (7 bases). In DNA, the CDR3 is TGTGCCAGCAGCCTGGATCGGGGGGCGCATGAGCAGTTCTTC. Residues: CASSLDRGAHEQFF. Based on the CDR3 plus reference TRBV7-9 and TRBJ2-1, the full variable domain is DTGVSQNPRHKITKRGQNVTFRCDPISEHNRLYWYRQTLGQGPEFLTYFQNEAQLEKSRLLSDRFSAERPKGSFSTLEIQRTEQGDSAMYLCASSLDRGAHEQFFGPGTRLTVL.